The next 32 T cell receptor beta chains were all read from a single sample in a study of T cell responses to AZD1222 COVID-19 vaccine. The repertoire was sequenced with immunoSEQ multiplex PCR; TCRdb's copy has only in-frame clones and lacks some. Of around 130,000 clones detected, about 90% appear once; the ten largest clones hold 5.4%. The sample in question was peripheral blood, obtained on day 0 of AZD1222 vaccination. Receptors originate from an adult in good health.

This chain connects TRBV3-1 (or the pseudogene TRBV3-2) to TRBJ1-3; no reliable D call. V was clipped by 0 bases and J by 9 bases, with 15 bases between them. CDR1 LGHDT and CDR2 YNNKEL come from the germline V gene (reference sequence). The CDR3 consists of 15 residues. CDR3 in amino acids: CASSQDLVGAGTIYF. In nucleotides, the CDR3 is TGTGCCAGCAGCCAAGATCTCGTGGGTGCGGGCACCATATATTTT.

The chain recombines TRBV2 with TRBJ2-1; maybe TRBD2 (5 bases). Trimming removed 9 bases at V and 7 bases at J, with 7 bases between. CDR3 length: 10 amino acids. Germline V gives CDR1 SNHLY, CDR2 FYNNEI. CDR3 loop: CASSVNEQFF. The CDR3 DNA reads as TGTGCCAGTAGCGTAAATGAGCAGTTCTTC.

This rearrangement joins TRBV2 to TRBJ1-5; TRBD1 matches at 9 bases. The CDR3 length is 13 residues. Germline lookup yields CDR1 SNHLY and CDR2 FYNNEI. The V gene end was trimmed by 7 bases and the J gene end by 6 bases; junction bases not matched to a gene: 4. The CDR3 sequence is CASNRGLSQPQHF. Here the CDR3 DNA reads TGTGCCAGCAACAGGGGGCTGAGTCAGCCCCAGCATTTT.

The V call is TRBV30, the J call TRBJ2-2, with TRBD1 matching 8 bases. The CDR3 has 15 residues. The trim removed 6 bases at V and 5 bases at J, leaving 11 bases unmatched. Germline CDR1 and CDR2: GTSNPN and SVGIG (reference sequence). CDR3 protein: CACIRGLGGTGELFF. The CDR3 DNA reads as TGTGCCTGCATCAGGGGGCTAGGTGGAACCGGGGAGCTGTTTTTT.

The chain couples TRBV6-1 to TRBJ1-3; D is perhaps TRBD1 (5 bases). In germline, CDR1 is MNHNS, CDR2 SASEGT. Between the trimmed V and J ends, which lost 3 bases and 0 bases, there was a span of 9 bases. The CDR3 sequence is 15 residues long. This CDR3 is CASSDRVSSGNTIYF. CDR3 bases: TGTGCCAGCAGTGACAGGGTTAGCTCTGGAAACACCATATATTTT.

The chain is built from TRBV19 and TRBJ2-5, with D tentatively TRBD2 (6 bases). V lost 8 bases to trimming and J lost 5 bases, with 12 bases between them. The germline CDR1 and CDR2 sequences are LNHDA and SQIVND (reference sequence). The CDR3 spans 12 residues. In DNA form, the CDR3 reads TGTGCCAGTGAAACGGCGGGGGAGACCCAGTACTTC. Protein product: CASETAGETQYF.

The rearrangement links TRBV14 to TRBJ2-7; 7 positions agree with TRBD1. V dropped 5 bases and J dropped 2; count of bases not matched to a gene: 3. The CDR3 has 13 amino acids. The germline CDR1 and CDR2 sequences are SGHDN and FVKESK. The CDR3 sequence: CASSTGETYEQYF. CDR3 nucleotides: TGTGCCAGCAGCACAGGGGAGACCTACGAGCAGTACTTC. Using reference TRBV14 and TRBJ2-7 for the parts outside the CDR3, the full variable domain is EAGVTQFPSHSVIEKGQTVTLRCDPISGHDNLYWYRRVMGKEIKFLLHFVKESKQDESGMPNNRFLAERTGGTYSTLKVQPAELEDSGVYFCASSTGETYEQYFGPGTRLTVT.

This clone was counted a single time. V is TRBV3-1 (or the pseudogene TRBV3-2) and J is TRBJ1-2; TRBD1 matches at 8 bases. Germline V gene sequence: CDR1 LGHDT, CDR2 YNNKEL (reference sequence). CDR3 length: 14 residues. V lost 4 bases and J lost 8; bases outside the gene matches: 9. The CDR3 DNA is TGTGCCAGCAGCCCCGGACAGGGTTTTGGAGGCTACACCTTC. It encodes CASSPGQGFGGYTF.

The rearrangement links TRBV5-5 to TRBJ1-1, with 7 bases fitting TRBD1. This CDR3 has 13 residues. CDR1 and CDR2 from the germline V gene are SGHKS and YYEKEE (reference sequence). J gave up 4 bases and V 7 bases, and 7 bases lay outside the gene matches. CDR3 sequence reads: CASLRGLGTEAFF. CDR3 bases: TGTGCCAGCTTGAGGGGGCTCGGCACTGAAGCTTTCTTT.

The chain employs TRBV4-1 and TRBJ2-3; the match to TRBD2 covers 8 bases. Germline V gives CDR1 MGHRA, CDR2 YSYEKL. V gave up 1 base and J gave up 4 bases; unmatched junction bases: 7. The CDR3 totals 16 residues. In nucleotides, the CDR3 is TGCGCCAGCAGCCAAGGTGGACTAGCTCCGGCAGATACGCAGTATTTT. Translation: CASSQGGLAPADTQYF.

The J gene is TRBJ1-5, the V gene TRBV28; D gene ambiguous. V dropped 9 bases and J dropped 3 bases, with 21 bases sitting between them. Germline CDR1 MDHEN, CDR2 SYDVKM. This CDR3 comprises 16 residues. The CDR3 region is CASLPTEGRINQPQHF. CDR3 in DNA: TGTGCCAGTCTCCCCACCGAGGGCCGAATCAATCAGCCCCAGCATTTT. Full variable domain (missing parts from reference TRBV28 and TRBJ1-5): DVKVTQSSRYLVKRTGEKVFLECVQDMDHENMFWYRQDPGLGLRLIYFSYDVKMKEKGDIPEGYSVSREKKERFSLILESASTNQTSMYLCASLPTEGRINQPQHFGDGTRLSIL.

This clone was detected only a few times. This rearrangement joins TRBV30 to TRBJ1-5; D gene uncertain. V dropped 5 bases and J dropped 9 bases, with 14 bases sitting between them. CDR3 length: 12 residues. Germline V CDR1 and CDR2: GTSNPN, SVGIG (reference sequence). In DNA, the CDR3 is TGTGCCTGGGCCACGGGCCGAGGGCCCCAGCATTTT. Translation gives CAWATGRGPQHF.

Remarks on this clone: The junction shows a germline mismatch at one end, possibly a read error. The chain carries TRBV19 and TRBJ1-5; a possible D gene is TRBD1 (5 bases). The CDR3 extends over 14 amino acids. Germline V gene lookup returns CDR1 LNHDA and CDR2 SQIVND (reference sequence). The chain's CDR3 is CASSEALTARGRFF. The DNA for the CDR3 is TGTGCCAGTAGTGAAGCCCTGACAGCCCGGGGGAGGTTTTTT.

V usage is TRBV5-4 and J usage is TRBJ2-7, with D maybe TRBD1 (5 bases). V was pared by 5 bases and J by 5 bases, with 23 bases between. The CDR3 has 16 amino acids. Germline CDR1 reads SGHNT; CDR2 reads YYREEE (reference sequence). As DNA, the CDR3 is TGTGCCAGCAGACGGAAACTTATAGGGGAAGGGGACGAGCAGTACTTC. Translation: CASRRKLIGEGDEQYF.

The chain has TRBV6-5 and TRBJ1-1; D remains unclear. Trimming removed 2 bases at V and 4 bases at J, with 8 bases between. The CDR3 loop spans 13 amino acids. Germline V gene lookup returns CDR1 MNHEY and CDR2 SVGAGI. The CDR3, as DNA: TGTGCCAGCAGTTACGCCCCGGGCACTGAAGCTTTCTTT. Translation gives CASSYAPGTEAFF.

The chain carries TRBV5-6 and TRBJ1-2; maybe TRBD1 (5 bases). CDR3 length equals 12 residues. The germline gives CDR1 SGHDT, CDR2 YYEEEE. V dropped 2 bases and J dropped 8 bases, with 10 bases sitting between them. The CDR3 nucleotides read TGTGCCAGCAGCTTAATCGGGGGAGGCTACACCTTC. Translated, it gives CASSLIGGGYTF.

The chain employs TRBV11-2 and TRBJ2-7; D gene unclear. This CDR3 contains 12 residues. CDR1 is SGHAT and CDR2 is FQNNGV in the germline V gene. V was cut by 2 bases and J by 7 bases, with 9 bases left in between. The CDR3 is CASSLLVGEQYF. CDR3 bases: TGTGCCAGCAGCTTATTAGTAGGGGAGCAGTACTTC.

This clone was detected once. The chain is built from TRBV18 and TRBJ1-2; D is unresolved. Trimming removed 2 bases at V and 4 bases at J, with 5 bases between. Germline V gene data show CDR1 as KGHSH and CDR2 as LQKENI. This CDR3 has 12 amino acids. The CDR3 spells CASSPNTYGYTF. In nucleotides, the CDR3 is TGTGCCAGCTCACCAAACACCTATGGCTACACCTTC.

The rearrangement joins TRBV7-3 to TRBJ1-2; 8 bases fit TRBD1. This CDR3 contains 15 residues. J lost 2 bases, V lost 5 bases, and 7 bases had no gene match. Germline CDR1 and CDR2: SGHTA and FQGTGA. The CDR3 region has the DNA TGTGCCAGCAGCCCGGGACAGGCTGGGAACTATGGCTACACCTTC. Translating gives CASSPGQAGNYGYTF. Drawing the rest from reference TRBV7-3 and TRBJ1-2, the complete variable domain is GAGVSQTPSNKVTEKGKYVELRCDPISGHTALYWYRQSLGQGPEFLIYFQGTGAADDSGLPNDRFFAVRPEGSVSTLKIQRTERGDSAVYLCASSPGQAGNYGYTFGSGTRLTVV.

The V and J genes are TRBV3-1 (or the pseudogene TRBV3-2) and TRBJ2-5, with D maybe TRBD2 (6 bases). The V and J ends lost 1 base and 5 bases respectively, with 14 bases between them. CDR1 and CDR2 (germline): LGHDT, YNNKEL (reference sequence). This CDR3 has 15 residues. The CDR3 loop is CASSQVRSAGETQYF. DNA of the CDR3: TGTGCCAGCAGCCAAGTTCGGAGCGCGGGGGAGACCCAGTACTTC.

This chain links TRBV5-1 with TRBJ1-2; TRBD1 agrees at 9 bases. Germline CDR1 is SGHRS and CDR2 is YFSETQ. The CDR3 contains 15 residues. With 4 bases clipped from V and 7 bases from J, the junction kept 11 bases outside the gene matches. CDR3: CASSPQGDREIGYTF. Written as DNA, the CDR3 is TGCGCCAGCAGCCCCCAAGGGGACAGGGAAATTGGCTACACCTTC.

The V gene is TRBV30, the J gene TRBJ1-2; D is perhaps TRBD1 (6 bases). Germline lookup yields CDR1 GTSNPN and CDR2 SVGIG (reference sequence). The CDR3 is 14 amino acids. V was clipped by 3 bases and J by 6 bases, with 17 bases between them. DNA of the CDR3: TGTGCCTGGAGAGGACAGTTCGGAGTCGATGGCTACACCTTC. This encodes CAWRGQFGVDGYTF. Drawing the rest from reference TRBV30 and TRBJ1-2, the complete variable domain is SQTIHQWPATLVQPVGSPLSLECTVEGTSNPNLYWYRQAAGRGLQLLFYSVGIGQISSEVPQNLSASRPQDRQFILSSKKLLLSDSGFYLCAWRGQFGVDGYTFGSGTRLTVV.

This clone has just one count. This chain uses TRBV28 with TRBJ2-7; 8 bases are shared with TRBD1. Trimming removed 5 bases from V and 4 bases from J; junction bases left unmatched: 16. CDR1 MDHEN and CDR2 SYDVKM come from the germline V gene. The length of the CDR3 is 17 residues. This CDR3 reads CASSPTNPRTGTYEQYF. The CDR3 DNA reads TGTGCCAGCAGTCCGACAAACCCCCGGACAGGGACGTACGAGCAGTACTTC.

This clone appeared once. This chain connects TRBV6-1 to TRBJ1-1; D is undetermined. Trimming took 2 bases from V and 1 from J, leaving 5 bases between them. Germline loops: CDR1 MNHNS, CDR2 SASEGT. The CDR3 spans 13 residues. CDR3 nucleotides: TGTGCCAGCAGTGAATCCCAGAACACTGAAGCTTTCTTT. Translation gives CASSESQNTEAFF.

The V call is TRBV18, the J call TRBJ1-2, with a weak D call TRBD1 (6 bases). The CDR3 spans 14 residues. Per the germline V gene, CDR1 is KGHSH and CDR2 is LQKENI. V was clipped by 6 bases and J by 8 bases, with 19 bases between them. The CDR3 DNA follows: TGTGCCAGCTCCCTCCGGGGGGGCTATGAGGGCTACACCTTC. As protein: CASSLRGGYEGYTF. The whole variable domain, remainder taken from reference TRBV18 and TRBJ1-2, is NAGVMQNPRHLVRRRGQEARLRCSPMKGHSHVYWYRQLPEEGLKFMVYLQKENIIDESGMPKERFSAEFPKEGPSILRIQQVVRGDSAAYFCASSLRGGYEGYTFGSGTRLTVV.

V is TRBV19 and J is TRBJ2-2; maybe TRBD1 (7 bases). The CDR3 is made up of 14 amino acids. With 10 bases removed from V and 1 base from J, the gap between germline ends came to 13 bases. Per the germline V gene, CDR1 is LNHDA and CDR2 is SQIVND (reference sequence). This CDR3 reads CATRGRGNTGELFF. CDR3 DNA sequence: TGTGCCACAAGGGGGCGGGGGAACACCGGGGAGCTGTTTTTT.

CDR3 sequence: CASSWDGNTEAFF. CDR3 sequence (DNA): TGTGCCAGCAGCTGGGACGGGAACACTGAAGCTTTCTTT. The chain links TRBV6-5 to TRBJ1-1; tentatively, D is TRBD1 (5 bases). The V end lost 6 bases, the J end lost 1 base, and 9 bases lay between the germline ends. The CDR3 runs to 13 residues. Germline V lookup: CDR1 MNHEY, CDR2 SVGAGI.

This chain connects TRBV2 to TRBJ1-2, with unresolved D. This CDR3 spans 12 amino acids. V was trimmed by 3 bases and J by 3 bases, leaving 5 bases between them. In germline, CDR1 is SNHLY, CDR2 FYNNEI. This CDR3 reads CASSESDYGYTF. CDR3 coding DNA: TGTGCCAGCAGTGAGTCCGACTATGGCTACACCTTC.

This chain connects TRBV28 to TRBJ1-2; 10 positions agree with TRBD1. The trim removed 6 bases at V and 3 bases at J, leaving 13 bases unmatched. The CDR3 consists of 17 residues. Germline CDR1 and CDR2: MDHEN and SYDVKM. The DNA of the CDR3 is TGTGCCAGCAGCCCCCCAGGGGGGACAGGGGCCTACTATGGCTACACCTTC. Its protein is CASSPPGGTGAYYGYTF.

The V call is TRBV6-5, the J call TRBJ1-1; the D is unclear. The CDR3 contains 14 residues. Germline CDR1 and CDR2: MNHEY and SVGAGI. Trimming left V 5 bases short and J 0 bases short, with 10 bases between. This CDR3 is CASSKLSVNTEAFF. The CDR3 nucleotides read TGTGCCAGCAGTAAATTAAGTGTGAACACTGAAGCTTTCTTT.

The genes are TRBV3-1 (or the pseudogene TRBV3-2) and TRBJ1-1; the match to TRBD1 covers 9 bases. CDR1 is LGHDT and CDR2 is YNNKEL in the germline V gene (reference sequence). The CDR3 sequence is 15 residues long. With 4 bases clipped from V and 1 base from J, the junction kept 4 bases outside the gene matches. CDR3 coding DNA: TGTGCCAGCAGCCTTTGGGGACAGGGGAACACTGAAGCTTTCTTT. It encodes CASSLWGQGNTEAFF.

A single count supports this clone. This chain uses TRBV29-1 with TRBJ2-7; TRBD1 agrees at 10 bases. V was clipped by 3 bases and J by 8 bases; unmatched bases: 13. This CDR3 spans 15 amino acids. Germline CDR1 reads SQVTM; CDR2 reads ANQGSEA. CDR3 bases: TGCAGCGTTGATCTAGGGACAGGGGATGTCCTGAAGCAGTACTTC. The encoded protein is CSVDLGTGDVLKQYF.